This is a list of T cell receptor beta chains from one sample in a study of blood T cell repertoires in COVID-19. Measured with immunoSEQ multiplex PCR; TCRdb has only the in-frame clones, and not every one. The sample holds 200,000 to 250,000 clones, roughly 80% seen once. Specimen: PBMCs or T cells enriched from blood (not recorded which). These receptors came from a woman in her 40s who had been exposed to COVID-19. CDR3s include the opening cysteine and the closing phenylalanine or tryptophan. The D gene is left open where the match is weak. Expanded clones are given a class, and other clones once, few, many or no size at all.

v_gene: TRBV3-1/TRBV3-2; len: 14; j_gene: TRBJ1-2; abundance: .; d_gene: .; CDR3nt: TGTGCCAGCAGCCCAAACTCGGGTCCGACGGGCTACACCTTC; CDR3aa: CASSPNSGPTGYTF
v_gene: TRBV6-5; len: 15; j_gene: TRBJ1-3; abundance: .; d_gene: TRBD1; CDR3nt: TGTGCCAGCAGTTACTCCAGGGGGTCTGGAAACACCATATATTTT; CDR3aa: CASSYSRGSGNTIYF
v_gene: TRBV5-1; len: 14; j_gene: TRBJ2-3; abundance: .; d_gene: .; CDR3nt: TGCGCCAGCAGCTTTTCAGGGAGCACAGATACGCAGTATTTT; CDR3aa: CASSFSGSTDTQYF
v_gene: TRBV5-1; len: 16; j_gene: TRBJ2-2; abundance: few; d_gene: .; CDR3nt: TGCGCCAGCAGCTTGGTCTGGGGGGAGAACACCGGGGAGCTGTTTTTT; CDR3aa: CASSLVWGENTGELFF
v_gene: TRBV11-2; len: 18; j_gene: TRBJ2-3; abundance: .; d_gene: TRBD2; CDR3nt: TGTGCCAGCAGCTCTAGACTAGCGGGGGTGCGGGACACAGATACGCAGTATTTT; CDR3aa: CASSSRLAGVRDTDTQYF
v_gene: TRBV6-2/TRBV6-3; len: 15; j_gene: TRBJ2-7; abundance: .; d_gene: TRBD2; CDR3nt: TGTGCCAGCAGTTACTTCGGGACTACCTCCTACGAGCAGTACTTC; CDR3aa: CASSYFGTTSYEQYF
v_gene: TRBV7-3; len: 18; j_gene: TRBJ2-3; abundance: .; d_gene: TRBD2; CDR3nt: TGTGCCAGCAGCTTAGGAACTAGCGGGGTCCCGCGCACAGATACGCAGTATTTT; CDR3aa: CASSLGTSGVPRTDTQYF
v_gene: TRBV6-5; len: 15; j_gene: TRBJ1-2; abundance: .; d_gene: .; CDR3nt: TGTGCCAGCAGTTACTCCGGTGAAGCTAACTATGGCTACACCTTC; CDR3aa: CASSYSGEANYGYTF
v_gene: TRBV4-2; len: 17; j_gene: TRBJ2-5; abundance: .; d_gene: TRBD2; CDR3nt: TGTGCCAGCAGCCAACTAGCGGGGGGGCCAGGGCAAGAGACCCAGTACTTC; CDR3aa: CASSQLAGGPGQETQYF
v_gene: TRBV19; len: 14; j_gene: TRBJ2-7; abundance: few; d_gene: TRBD2; CDR3nt: TGTGCCAGTAGTTCAGGCGGGGGAGGCTACGAGCAGTACTTC; CDR3aa: CASSSGGGGYEQYF
v_gene: TRBV24-1; len: 16; j_gene: TRBJ2-1; abundance: .; d_gene: .; CDR3nt: TGTGCCACCAGTGATCAGAAGGCAGGCTCCTACAATGAGCAGTTCTTC; CDR3aa: CATSDQKAGSYNEQFF
v_gene: TRBV19; len: 17; j_gene: TRBJ2-4; abundance: few; d_gene: TRBD2; CDR3nt: TGTGCCAGTAGTACCACTACCGCGACTAGCCGTAAAAACATTCAGTACTTC; CDR3aa: CASSTTTATSRKNIQYF
v_gene: TRBV6-5; len: 14; j_gene: TRBJ1-1; abundance: .; d_gene: .; CDR3nt: TGTGCCAGCAAAGAGGCAGAGTGGAACACTGAAGCTTTCTTT; CDR3aa: CASKEAEWNTEAFF
v_gene: TRBV7-2; len: 14; j_gene: TRBJ2-7; abundance: once; d_gene: TRBD1; CDR3nt: TGTGCCAGCAGCAACAGACAGGGGGCTGAAGAGCAGTACTTC; CDR3aa: CASSNRQGAEEQYF
v_gene: TRBV4-1; len: 16; j_gene: TRBJ2-1; abundance: .; d_gene: TRBD2; CDR3nt: TGCGCCAGCAGTCTAAATCCTAGCGGGGGCTACAATGAGCAGTTCTTC; CDR3aa: CASSLNPSGGYNEQFF
v_gene: TRBV3-1/TRBV3-2; len: 15; j_gene: TRBJ1-6; abundance: .; d_gene: .; CDR3nt: TGTGCCAGCAGCCAAGTCCGCTCCTATAATTCACCCCTCCACTTT; CDR3aa: CASSQVRSYNSPLHF
v_gene: TRBV10-2; len: 16; j_gene: TRBJ1-2; abundance: .; d_gene: .; CDR3nt: TGCGCCAGCAGTGAGGAACAGCCCAACCCCGACTATGGCTACACCTTC; CDR3aa: CASSEEQPNPDYGYTF
v_gene: TRBV14; len: 12; j_gene: TRBJ1-1; abundance: .; d_gene: .; CDR3nt: TGTGCCAGCAGCCGGGACTTCGCTGAAGCTTTCTTT; CDR3aa: CASSRDFAEAFF
v_gene: TRBV7-3; len: 16; j_gene: TRBJ2-2; abundance: once; d_gene: TRBD2; CDR3nt: TGTGCCAGCAGCTTAAATAGCGGGGGGAACACCGGGGAGCTGTTTTTT; CDR3aa: CASSLNSGGNTGELFF
v_gene: TRBV6-4; len: 14; j_gene: TRBJ1-1; abundance: .; d_gene: .; CDR3nt: TGTGCCAGCAGTCCTCAGGGAGGAAATACTGAAGCTTTCTTT; CDR3aa: CASSPQGGNTEAFF
v_gene: TRBV5-1; len: 14; j_gene: TRBJ2-3; abundance: .; d_gene: TRBD2; CDR3nt: TGCGCCAGCGCAGTCGGGACTAGCGCAGATACGCAGTATTTT; CDR3aa: CASAVGTSADTQYF
v_gene: TRBV7-2; len: 16; j_gene: TRBJ2-7; abundance: .; d_gene: .; CDR3nt: TGTGCCAGCAGCTTAGATGGCGGGGCTAGCTCCTACGAGCAGTACTTC; CDR3aa: CASSLDGGASSYEQYF
v_gene: TRBV27; len: 17; j_gene: TRBJ1-1; abundance: .; d_gene: .; CDR3nt: TGTGCCAGCAGCCGGCGGACAGACCAGATCGGAGGCACTGAAGCTTTCTTT; CDR3aa: CASSRRTDQIGGTEAFF
v_gene: TRBV12-2; len: 14; j_gene: TRBJ1-1; abundance: .; d_gene: .; CDR3nt: TGTGCAAGTCGCTTAGACGCGGGGAACACTGAAGCTTTCTTT; CDR3aa: CASRLDAGNTEAFF
v_gene: TRBV25-1; len: 13; j_gene: TRBJ2-1; abundance: .; d_gene: .; CDR3nt: TGTGCCAGCAGTTCGTCAGGGAGGAATGAGCAGTTCTTC; CDR3aa: CASSSSGRNEQFF
v_gene: TRBV9; len: 13; j_gene: TRBJ2-3; abundance: .; d_gene: .; CDR3nt: TGTGCCAGCAGCTCACAAAGCACAGATACGCAGTATTTT; CDR3aa: CASSSQSTDTQYF
v_gene: TRBV9; len: 15; j_gene: TRBJ2-1; abundance: once; d_gene: TRBD2; CDR3nt: TGTGCCAGCAGCGTAGATGGCGGGGGGGCGAATGAGCAGTTCTTC; CDR3aa: CASSVDGGGANEQFF
v_gene: TRBV7-9; len: 16; j_gene: TRBJ2-2; abundance: .; d_gene: TRBD2; CDR3nt: TGTGCCAGCAGCCCAAAGACTAGCGGGGCAGCCGGGGAGCTGTTTTTT; CDR3aa: CASSPKTSGAAGELFF
v_gene: TRBV2; len: 12; j_gene: TRBJ1-5; abundance: .; d_gene: .; CDR3nt: TGTGCCAGCAGCGTCCAGGGCCAGCCCCAGCATTTT; CDR3aa: CASSVQGQPQHF
v_gene: TRBV4-1; len: 14; j_gene: TRBJ2-7; abundance: .; d_gene: TRBD1; CDR3nt: TGCGCCAGCAGCAACCGGGACAGACCCTACGAGCAGTACTTC; CDR3aa: CASSNRDRPYEQYF
v_gene: TRBV7-1; len: 24; j_gene: TRBJ1-4; abundance: once; d_gene: TRBD1; CDR3nt: TGTGCCAGCAGCTCCCCGAGCAGTGCCGGTCGGTTAGCCCCCCCCGGACAGGCTAATGAAAAACTGTTTTTT; CDR3aa: CASSSPSSAGRLAPPGQANEKLFF
v_gene: TRBV7-2; len: 15; j_gene: TRBJ2-7; abundance: .; d_gene: .; CDR3nt: TGTGCCAGCAGCTTAGCTGGCGGGTCATCCTACGAGCAGTACTTC; CDR3aa: CASSLAGGSSYEQYF
v_gene: TRBV18; len: 16; j_gene: TRBJ2-7; abundance: .; d_gene: TRBD2; CDR3nt: TGTGCCAGCTCGCTAGGACTAGCGGGGGTAGCCTACGAGCAGTACTTC; CDR3aa: CASSLGLAGVAYEQYF
v_gene: TRBV10-2; len: 14; j_gene: TRBJ2-2; abundance: .; d_gene: TRBD2; CDR3nt: TGCGCCAGCAAGACTAGCGGGGGGGCCGGGGAGCTGTTTTTT; CDR3aa: CASKTSGGAGELFF
v_gene: TRBV6-5; len: 13; j_gene: TRBJ2-5; abundance: .; d_gene: .; CDR3nt: TGTGCCAGCGCGGGACAGCCCCAAGAGACCCAGTACTTC; CDR3aa: CASAGQPQETQYF
v_gene: TRBV7-6; len: 15; j_gene: TRBJ2-3; abundance: few; d_gene: .; CDR3nt: TGTGCCAGCAGCTATAGCTCGGGATTCACAGATACGCAGTATTTT; CDR3aa: CASSYSSGFTDTQYF
v_gene: TRBV7-8; len: 16; j_gene: TRBJ2-5; abundance: .; d_gene: TRBD2; CDR3nt: TGTGCCAGCAGCTTAGCGCGGGGGGCAATCCAAGAGACCCAGTACTTC; CDR3aa: CASSLARGAIQETQYF
v_gene: TRBV6-2/TRBV6-3; len: 15; j_gene: TRBJ1-2; abundance: .; d_gene: .; CDR3nt: TGTGCCAGCAGTCCGGGCGGGGAACCCAACTATGGCTACACCTTC; CDR3aa: CASSPGGEPNYGYTF
v_gene: TRBV10-3; len: 13; j_gene: TRBJ2-3; abundance: .; d_gene: TRBD2; CDR3nt: TGTGCCATTTCGGCGGGGGGTGGAGATACGCAGTATTTT; CDR3aa: CAISAGGGDTQYF
v_gene: TRBV7-2; len: 13; j_gene: TRBJ1-1; abundance: .; d_gene: .; CDR3nt: TGTGCCAGCAGGGATGGCGCGGGGACTGAAGCTTTCTTT; CDR3aa: CASRDGAGTEAFF
v_gene: TRBV5-4; len: 13; j_gene: TRBJ1-2; abundance: few; d_gene: .; CDR3nt: TGTGCCAGCAGCTCCGACCGGGGAGGGCGAGCCACCTTC; CDR3aa: CASSSDRGGRATF
v_gene: TRBV2; len: 12; j_gene: TRBJ2-2; abundance: .; d_gene: .; CDR3nt: TGTGCCAGCAGCACTAGCACCGGGGAGCTGTTTTTT; CDR3aa: CASSTSTGELFF
v_gene: TRBV18; len: 16; j_gene: TRBJ2-6; abundance: .; d_gene: .; CDR3nt: TGTGCCAGCTCACCCTATGAGGGCTCTGGGGCCAACGTCCTGACTTTC; CDR3aa: CASSPYEGSGANVLTF
v_gene: TRBV9; len: 15; j_gene: TRBJ2-1; abundance: .; d_gene: .; CDR3nt: TGTGCCAGCAGCTCAGTAGGGGAATCCTACAATGAGCAGTTCTTC; CDR3aa: CASSSVGESYNEQFF
v_gene: TRBV27; len: 15; j_gene: TRBJ2-1; abundance: .; d_gene: TRBD2; CDR3nt: TGTGCCAGCAGCGGTAGCGGGGGGGCTGAGAATGAGCAGTTCTTC; CDR3aa: CASSGSGGAENEQFF
v_gene: TRBV9; len: 12; j_gene: TRBJ1-2; abundance: .; d_gene: .; CDR3nt: TGTGCCAGCAGCGGGAGGGAGAATGGCTACACCTTC; CDR3aa: CASSGRENGYTF
v_gene: TRBV7-2; len: 12; j_gene: TRBJ2-7; abundance: .; d_gene: .; CDR3nt: TGTGCCAGCAGCTCGGGACACTACGAGCAGTACTTC; CDR3aa: CASSSGHYEQYF
v_gene: TRBV19; len: 16; j_gene: TRBJ1-1; abundance: .; d_gene: .; CDR3nt: TGTGCCAGTACCCGCCGGCAGGAGCGGGGGAACACTGAAGCTTTCTTT; CDR3aa: CASTRRQERGNTEAFF
v_gene: TRBV28; len: 14; j_gene: TRBJ2-5; abundance: .; d_gene: TRBD1; CDR3nt: TGTGCCAGCAGTTTACCGACAGGGCAAGAGACCCAGTACTTC; CDR3aa: CASSLPTGQETQYF
v_gene: TRBV12-3/TRBV12-4; len: 13; j_gene: TRBJ1-1; abundance: few; d_gene: .; CDR3nt: TGTGCCAGCAGTTTGGAGGTGAACACTGAAGCTTTCTTT; CDR3aa: CASSLEVNTEAFF
v_gene: TRBV28; len: 13; j_gene: TRBJ1-1; abundance: .; d_gene: TRBD1; CDR3nt: TGTGCCAGCAGTTTTCGACAGGGGGGTGAAGCTTTCTTT; CDR3aa: CASSFRQGGEAFF
v_gene: TRBV28; len: 11; j_gene: TRBJ1-2; abundance: .; d_gene: .; CDR3nt: TGTGCCAGCACATCGGGGAATGGCTACACCTTC; CDR3aa: CASTSGNGYTF
v_gene: TRBV19; len: 17; j_gene: TRBJ1-5; abundance: .; d_gene: TRBD1; CDR3nt: TGTGCCAGTAGTATAGATCAGGGGACAGGGGTAAATCAGCCCCAGCATTTT; CDR3aa: CASSIDQGTGVNQPQHF
v_gene: TRBV19; len: 13; j_gene: TRBJ2-7; abundance: many; d_gene: .; CDR3nt: TGTGCCAGTAGTGCTGGAGGAAACTACGAGCAGTACTTC; CDR3aa: CASSAGGNYEQYF
v_gene: TRBV6-5; len: 13; j_gene: TRBJ1-2; abundance: .; d_gene: TRBD1; CDR3nt: TGTGCCAGCAGTCCGGACAGGGAGTATGGCTACACCTTC; CDR3aa: CASSPDREYGYTF
v_gene: TRBV9; len: 14; j_gene: TRBJ2-5; abundance: .; d_gene: TRBD1; CDR3nt: TGTGCCAGCAGCCGGACAGGGGGGTCGGAGACCCAGTACTTC; CDR3aa: CASSRTGGSETQYF
v_gene: TRBV7-2; len: 15; j_gene: TRBJ2-3; abundance: .; d_gene: TRBD2; CDR3nt: TGTGCCAGCAGCTTCCGGACTAGCGGGTCAGATACGCAGTATTTT; CDR3aa: CASSFRTSGSDTQYF
v_gene: TRBV13; len: 14; j_gene: TRBJ1-1; abundance: .; d_gene: TRBD1; CDR3nt: TGTGCCAGCAGCCCGACAGGGCGCTGGACTGAAGCTTTCTTT; CDR3aa: CASSPTGRWTEAFF
v_gene: TRBV5-1; len: 14; j_gene: TRBJ2-7; abundance: .; d_gene: .; CDR3nt: TGCGCCAGCAGCTTTGAGGGCCCTACCTACGAGCAGTACTTC; CDR3aa: CASSFEGPTYEQYF